This TCR beta chain was captured in a study of blood T cell repertoires in COVID-19. On the study more broadly: Specimens from acute and convalescent COVID-19 originated in the United States, Italy and Spain. The cDNA or gDNA used as material had been derived from T cells, B-cell-depleted T cells, or PBMCs.

Methods used by the authors: Counts of nucleated cells, estimated from reference gene primer amplification, were obtained. The protocol was immunoSEQ multiplex PCR, while the TCRdb copy is restricted to in-frame clones and leaves out a portion. Clonal size and the V and J genes are those of that table, whereas D and trimming came from the DNA. This table has approximately 110,000 clones, 92% appearing once. The Seattle site enrolled patients during active infection and followed them longitudinally. The CDR3 loop spans 14 amino acids. Germline V gene data show CDR1 as SGDLS and CDR2 as YYNGEE. Unmatched junction bases numbered 2, after V lost 3 bases and J lost 2 bases.

This chain uses TRBV9 with TRBJ1-5, with 7 bases aligning to TRBD1. The sample comprised peripheral blood. This receptor was obtained from a man aged 50 or older with COVID-19, enrolled during active disease. The CDR3 DNA is TGTGCCAGCAGCGCAGGGGGAGGCAATCAGCCCCAGCATTTT. Protein: CASSAGGGNQPQHF.